This is a list of T cell receptor beta chains from one sample in a study of Graves' ophthalmopathy and Graves' hyperthyroidism. Using its own MiXCR run on the multiplex PCR reads, TCRdb lists one record per CDR3 protein. This repertoire shows hundreds of thousands of distinct CDR3 sequences, 40% found once; its top ten account for 44%. Sequencing was done on a sample of peripheral blood. Receptors originate from an adult man with Graves' ophthalmopathy. CDR3s include the opening cysteine and the closing phenylalanine or tryptophan. Each record gives: V gene, J gene, clone size, D gene, CDR3 DNA, CDR3 protein. D genes are given only for firm matches. Rows may omit the clone size; those that give it use once, few, many or a size class.

TRBV20-1	TRBJ2-5	few	.	TGCAGTGCTAGTATCGCCAGTGGGGAAGAGACCCAGTACTTC	CSASIASGEETQYF
TRBV2	TRBJ1-2	many	TRBD1	TGTGCCAGCAGCTACAGGGGACAGGCTGGCTACACCTTC	CASSYRGQAGYTF
TRBV20-1	TRBJ1-1	many	.	TGCAGTGCTTTTACGGAGGGGAACACTGAAGCTTTCTTT	CSAFTEGNTEAFF
TRBV29-1	TRBJ2-6	many	.	TGCAGCGTTAGGCTTCAGGGTGGGTCTGGGGCCAACGTCCTGACTTTC	CSVRLQGGSGANVLTF
TRBV24-1	TRBJ2-5	.	.	TGTGCCACCAGTGCTGGGGGCGCTGGGCCGACCCAGTACTTC	CATSAGGAGPTQYF
TRBV19	TRBJ1-4	many	.	TGTGCCAGTAAGGCCAGGAATGAAAAACTGTTTTTT	CASKARNEKLFF
TRBV13	TRBJ1-2	.	.	TGTGCCAGCAGAAACCCGGGACGGTTACTCGATGGCTACACCTTC	CASRNPGRLLDGYTF
TRBV7-2	TRBJ1-4	.	.	TGTGCCAGCAGCTCACTCCGACAGGCGGGTGAAAAACTGTTTTTT	CASSSLRQAGEKLFF
TRBV12-3/TRBV12-4	TRBJ1-2	few	.	TGTGCCAGCAGCCGGGGCCGGGTGGTCTATGGCTACACCTTC	CASSRGRVVYGYTF
TRBV7-9	TRBJ1-4	many	.	TGTGCCAGCAGCTTATTTTTCAGGGATGCAACTAATGAAAAACTGTTTTTT	CASSLFFRDATNEKLFF
TRBV19	TRBJ2-2	.	.	TGTGCCAGTAGTACCAGTCCGAACACCGGGGAGCCGTTTTTT	CASSTSPNTGEPFF
TRBV2	TRBJ2-2	few	TRBD2	TGTGCCAGCAGTAGACGAGCCCCCGGGACTAGCGGGAGGGCCGACACCGGGGAGCTGTTTTTT	CASSRRAPGTSGRADTGELFF
TRBV7-9	TRBJ2-5	.	TRBD2	TGTGCCAGCAGCTTAGCGATCGGACTAGCGGGGAGTGTCGAGACCCAGTACTTC	CASSLAIGLAGSVETQYF
TRBV25-1	TRBJ1-1	.	.	TGTGCCAGCCGTTCCATACCGGGAGCTTCTAACACTGAAGCTTTCTTT	CASRSIPGASNTEAFF
TRBV15	TRBJ1-1	many	TRBD1	TGTGCCACCAGCAGAGGACAGGGCTCTGAAGCTTTCTTT	CATSRGQGSEAFF
TRBV29-1	TRBJ1-6	many	.	TGCAGCGTTGGACAGTCTAGGGGTTCACCCCTCCACTTT	CSVGQSRGSPLHF
TRBV10-1	TRBJ1-1	many	.	TGCGCCAGCAGTGAGTCCAACACTGAAGCTTTCTTT	CASSESNTEAFF
TRBV2	TRBJ2-5	.	.	TGTGCCAGCTCTGGACTCGTCGGGGAGACCCAGTACTTC	CASSGLVGETQYF
TRBV11-1	TRBJ2-5	few	TRBD2	TGTGCCAGCACCTCGGGACTAGCGGGAGCCTTCGGGGAGACCCAGTACTTC	CASTSGLAGAFGETQYF
TRBV11-2	TRBJ2-5	few	TRBD2	TGTGCCAGCAGCTCAACGGGGGGTGTAGCAGAGACCCAGTACTTC	CASSSTGGVAETQYF
TRBV29-1	TRBJ2-5	.	TRBD2	TGCAGCGTTGGGGCGGGGGGTTTTTTTAAAGAGACCCAGTACTTC	CSVGAGGFFKETQYF
TRBV12-3/TRBV12-4	TRBJ1-1	.	TRBD1	TGTGCCAGCAGCCAACCCCCAGGGGGGATGGTATTCACTGAAGCTTTCTTT	CASSQPPGGMVFTEAFF
TRBV29-1	TRBJ2-1	.	TRBD1	TGCAGCGTTAAAAAGGGACAGCCCTACAATGAGCAGTTCTTC	CSVKKGQPYNEQFF
TRBV25-1	TRBJ2-2	.	.	TGTGCCAGCAGTCCCCAACCGAACACCGGGGAGCTGTTTTTT	CASSPQPNTGELFF
TRBV2	TRBJ1-5	few	.	TGTGCCAGCAGCCCAGGGATCGGCAATCAGCCCCAGCATTTT	CASSPGIGNQPQHF
TRBV20-1	TRBJ1-4	once	.	TGCAGTGCTAGAGATCCGAGAGGAGATAATGAAAAACTGCTTTTT	CSARDPRGDNEKLLF
TRBV29-1	TRBJ2-7	.	.	TGCAGCGCAGGGGCAGGGCGCACCGGGGAGCAGTACTTC	CSAGAGRTGEQYF
TRBV7-9	TRBJ2-6	.	.	TGTGCCAGCAGCCTGAGATGGAAGGGTGGGGCCAACGTCCTGGCCTTC	CASSLRWKGGANVLAF
TRBV29-1	TRBJ1-2	once	.	TGCAGCCAAGGGCTGGGACACTATGGCTACACCTTC	CSQGLGHYGYTF
TRBV7-3	TRBJ1-1	once	.	TGTGCCAGCAGCGAACCGGGGAACGCTGAAGCTTTCTTT	CASSEPGNAEAFF
TRBV25-1	TRBJ2-2	many	TRBD2	TGTGCCAGCAGTGCGCCCCAGACTAGCGGGAGGTCCTACTGGAACACCGGGGAGCTGTTTTTT	CASSAPQTSGRSYWNTGELFF
TRBV5-1	TRBJ1-1	many	TRBD1	TGCGCCAGCAGAAAGACAGGGGATTGGGACACTGAAGCTTTCTTT	CASRKTGDWDTEAFF
TRBV29-1	TRBJ1-1	.	.	TGCAGCGTTGAAGATCTTACGGGGCGGGGGGCTGCAGCTTTCTTT	CSVEDLTGRGAAAFF
TRBV7-2	TRBJ1-2	many	.	TGTGCCAGCAGCTTCCAAAGAGGGGGCTACACCTTC	CASSFQRGGYTF
TRBV20-1	TRBJ1-3	.	.	TGCAGTGCTAGAGTACCGTCTGGAAACACCATATATTTT	CSARVPSGNTIYF
TRBV7-9	TRBJ2-7	many	TRBD1	TGTGCCAGCAGCTCGACAGGGTCCTACGAGCAGTACTTC	CASSSTGSYEQYF
TRBV20-1	TRBJ1-5	.	.	TGCAGTGCTCCTGTAGTGGGCAATCAGCCCCAGCATTTT	CSAPVVGNQPQHF
TRBV5-1	TRBJ2-7	.	TRBD1	TGCGCCAGCAGCGCCGTGGGACAGGACTCCTACGAGCAGTACTTC	CASSAVGQDSYEQYF
TRBV20-1	TRBJ2-7	.	TRBD1	TGCAGTGCTAGACCAGGGACAGGATCCTACGAGCAGTACTTC	CSARPGTGSYEQYF
TRBV28	TRBJ2-5	.	.	TGTGCCAGCAGTTTCGAGTTAGGGGGGCGGGAGACCCAGTACTTC	CASSFELGGRETQYF
TRBV2	TRBJ1-6	.	.	TGTGCCAGCAGTTACAGGGTCCGGTTAGATTCACCCCTCCACTTT	CASSYRVRLDSPLHF